The present TCR beta chain was sequenced within a study of beta chain features in type 1 diabetes. Study-wide background: What patients shared with healthy donors was a similar profile of age, gender and cell yields. Study conclusions and caveats: Shorter TCRB CDR3s, moderately but significantly so, marked every one of the four CD4+ subsets in Type 1 diabetes patients.

Researchers reported sorting CD4+ naive, central memory, regulatory and stem cell-like memory cells via CD45RO/CCR7/CD25/CD127/CD95/CD27. In its sample, this clone was seen a few times. The antigen is unknown. Expressed TCRB transcripts were sequenced because the entire RNA isolate underwent reverse transcription. Sequencing was performed with immunoSEQ multiplex PCR; in TCRdb, only in-frame clones are kept and a portion is missing. The sample lists about 390,000 clones; roughly 9.8% were seen once. Per the germline V gene, CDR1 is SGHTA and CDR2 is FQGNSA. V gave up 4 bases and J gave up 2 bases, with 10 bases separating them. The CDR3 is 14 residues long.

Sequencing was performed on central memory CD4+ T cells from blood. This chain joins TRBV7-2 and TRBJ2-3; tentative D call: TRBD2 (5 bases). This clonotype originated in a man aged 25 to 40 with type 1 diabetes. Written as DNA, the CDR3 is TGTGCCAGCAGCTCCGGACTTGTCACAGATACGCAGTATTTT. Translation: CASSSGLVTDTQYF.